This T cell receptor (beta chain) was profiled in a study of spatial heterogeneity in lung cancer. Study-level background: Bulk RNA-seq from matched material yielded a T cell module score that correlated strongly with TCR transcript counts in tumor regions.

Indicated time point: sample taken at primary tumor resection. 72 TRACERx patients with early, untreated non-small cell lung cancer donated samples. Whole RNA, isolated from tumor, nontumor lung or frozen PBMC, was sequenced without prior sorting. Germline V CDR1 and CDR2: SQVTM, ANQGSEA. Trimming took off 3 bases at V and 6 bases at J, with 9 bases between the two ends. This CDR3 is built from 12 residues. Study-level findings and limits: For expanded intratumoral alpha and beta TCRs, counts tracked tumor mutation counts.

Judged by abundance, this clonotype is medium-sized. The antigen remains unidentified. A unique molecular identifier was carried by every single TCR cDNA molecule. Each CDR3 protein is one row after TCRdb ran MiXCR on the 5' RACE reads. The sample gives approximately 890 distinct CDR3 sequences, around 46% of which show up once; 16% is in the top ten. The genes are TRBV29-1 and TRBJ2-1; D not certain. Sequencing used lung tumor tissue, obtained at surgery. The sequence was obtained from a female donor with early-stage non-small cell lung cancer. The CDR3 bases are TGCAGCGTTGATCTCACTCCCAATGAGCAGTTCTTC. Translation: CSVDLTPNEQFF.